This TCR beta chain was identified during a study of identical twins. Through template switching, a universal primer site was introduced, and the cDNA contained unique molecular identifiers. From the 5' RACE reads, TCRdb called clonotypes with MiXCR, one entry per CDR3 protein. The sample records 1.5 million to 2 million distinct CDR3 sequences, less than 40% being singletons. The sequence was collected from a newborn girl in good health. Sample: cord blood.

The CDR3 here is CSARDPGAPYEQYF. CDR3 DNA: TGCAGTGCTAGAGACCCAGGTGCTCCCTACGAGCAGTACTTC. The V gene is TRBV20-1, the J gene TRBJ2-7; D is uncertain. Trimming pared 0 bases from V and 2 bases from J, leaving 11 bases between. CDR1 DFQATT and CDR2 SNEGSKA come from the germline V gene (reference sequence). The CDR3 covers 14 residues.